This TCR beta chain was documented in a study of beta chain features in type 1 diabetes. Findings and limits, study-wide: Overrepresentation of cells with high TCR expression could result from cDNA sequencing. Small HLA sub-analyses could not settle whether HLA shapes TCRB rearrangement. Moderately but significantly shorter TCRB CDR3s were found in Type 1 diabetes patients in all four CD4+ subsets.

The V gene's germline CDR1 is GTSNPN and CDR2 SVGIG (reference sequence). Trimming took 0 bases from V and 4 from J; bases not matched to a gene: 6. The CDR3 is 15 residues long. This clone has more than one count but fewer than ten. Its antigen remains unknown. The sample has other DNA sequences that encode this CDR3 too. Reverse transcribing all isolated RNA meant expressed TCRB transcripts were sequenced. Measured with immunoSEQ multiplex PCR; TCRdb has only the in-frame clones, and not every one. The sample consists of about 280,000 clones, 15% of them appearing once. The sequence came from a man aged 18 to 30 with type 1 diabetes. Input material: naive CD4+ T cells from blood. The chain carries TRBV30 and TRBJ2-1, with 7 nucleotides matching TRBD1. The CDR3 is CAWSVDGQAYNEQFF. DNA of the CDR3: TGTGCCTGGAGTGTAGACGGACAGGCGTACAATGAGCAGTTCTTC.